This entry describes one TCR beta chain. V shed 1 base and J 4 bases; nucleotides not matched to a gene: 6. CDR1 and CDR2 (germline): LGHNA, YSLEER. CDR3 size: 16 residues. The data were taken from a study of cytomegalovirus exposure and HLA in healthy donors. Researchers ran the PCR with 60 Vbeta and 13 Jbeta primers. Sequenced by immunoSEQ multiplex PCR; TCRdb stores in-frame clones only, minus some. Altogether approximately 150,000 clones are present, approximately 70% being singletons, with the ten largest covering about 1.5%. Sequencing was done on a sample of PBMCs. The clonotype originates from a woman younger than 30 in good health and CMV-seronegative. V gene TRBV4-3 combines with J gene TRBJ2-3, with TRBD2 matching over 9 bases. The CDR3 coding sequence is TGCGCCAGCAGCCAAGTAGCGACTAGCGGACCAGATACGCAGTATTTT. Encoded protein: CASSQVATSGPDTQYF.